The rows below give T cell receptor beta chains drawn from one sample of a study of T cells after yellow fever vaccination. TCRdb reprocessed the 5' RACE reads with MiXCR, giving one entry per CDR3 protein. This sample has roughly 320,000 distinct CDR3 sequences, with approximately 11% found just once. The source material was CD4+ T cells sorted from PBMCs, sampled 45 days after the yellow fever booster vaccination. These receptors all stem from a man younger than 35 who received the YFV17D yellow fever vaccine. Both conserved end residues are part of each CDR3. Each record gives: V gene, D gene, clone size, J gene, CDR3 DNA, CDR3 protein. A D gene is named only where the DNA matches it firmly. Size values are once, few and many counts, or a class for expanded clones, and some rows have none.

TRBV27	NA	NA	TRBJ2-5	TGTGCCAGCAGTTCATGGGGGGGCCAGGTGGGGACCCAGTACTTC	CASSSWGGQVGTQYF
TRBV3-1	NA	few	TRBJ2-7	TGTGCCAGCAGGGTCACAGGGAACTCAGGCGAGCAGTACTTC	CASRVTGNSGEQYF
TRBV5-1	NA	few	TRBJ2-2	TGCGCCAGCAGAGGACGCACAGGGAACACCGGGGAGCTGTTTTTT	CASRGRTGNTGELFF
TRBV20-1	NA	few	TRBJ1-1	TGCAGTGCTAGGGCAGGGAGGACTGAAGCTTTCTTT	CSARAGRTEAFF
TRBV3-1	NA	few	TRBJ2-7	TGTGCCAGCAGCCAATCCGGCGGGACCTACGAGCAGTACTTC	CASSQSGGTYEQYF
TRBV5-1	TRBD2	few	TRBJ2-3	TGCGCCAGCAGCGCCAGGCCTAGCGGGAACACAGATACGCAGTATTTT	CASSARPSGNTDTQYF
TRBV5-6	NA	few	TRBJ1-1	TGTGCCAGCAGCTTATTGCACACTGAAGCTTTCTTT	CASSLLHTEAFF
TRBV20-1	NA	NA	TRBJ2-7	TGCAGTGCTAGACGCCTACGCGAGCAGTACTTC	CSARRLREQYF
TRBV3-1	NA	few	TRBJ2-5	TGTGCCAGCAGCCAAGGCGGGGAAGGGACCCAGTACTTC	CASSQGGEGTQYF
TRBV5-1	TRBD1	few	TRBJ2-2	TGCGCCAGCAGCTTGGCAGGGGGCCCCGGGGAGCTGTTTTTT	CASSLAGGPGELFF
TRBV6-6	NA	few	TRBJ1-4	TGTGCCAGCACCCCGAGGGGAGCAGCTAATAATGAAAAACTGTTTTTT	CASTPRGAANNEKLFF
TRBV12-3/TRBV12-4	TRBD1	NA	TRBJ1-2	TGTGCCAGCAGTCTTGGGGACAGTGCCGATGGCTACACCTTC	CASSLGDSADGYTF
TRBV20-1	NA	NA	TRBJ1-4	TGCAGTCCCTCGAGACCTAGACCAACTAATGAAAAACTGTTTTTT	CSPSRPRPTNEKLFF
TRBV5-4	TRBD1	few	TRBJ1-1	TGTGCCAGCAGCTTAGGCAGGGGGGACGCGAAGACTGAAGCTTTCTTT	CASSLGRGDAKTEAFF
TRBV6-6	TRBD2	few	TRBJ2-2	TGTGCCCTGGGCGGGGGTCGTGGAAGGGGCGGGGAGCTGTTTTTT	CALGGGRGRGGELFF
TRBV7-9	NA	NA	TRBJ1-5	TGTGCCAGCAGCGATGGGGGTTCACGCCAGCATTTT	CASSDGGSRQHF
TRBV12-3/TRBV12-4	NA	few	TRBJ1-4	TGTGCCAGCAGTTTAGCGGAAGACAGTGAAAAACTGTTTTTT	CASSLAEDSEKLFF
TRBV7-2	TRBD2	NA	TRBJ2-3	TGTGCCAGCAGCTCTTGGACTAGCGGGGCCCATGGAGTACAAGATACGCAGTATTTT	CASSSWTSGAHGVQDTQYF
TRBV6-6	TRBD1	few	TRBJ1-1	TGTGCCAGCAGGGGGACAGGCTTGAACACTGAAGCTTTCTTT	CASRGTGLNTEAFF
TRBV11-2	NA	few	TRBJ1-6	TGTGCCAGCAGCTACGGAGGTTCACCCCTCCACTTT	CASSYGGSPLHF
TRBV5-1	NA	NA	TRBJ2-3	TGCGCCAGCAGCTTGAGGCTGGACAGTTCTAGCACAGATACGCAGTATTTT	CASSLRLDSSSTDTQYF
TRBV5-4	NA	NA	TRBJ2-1	TGTGCTCTGAGCGCGGCCTCCTACAATGAGCAGTTCTTC	CALSAASYNEQFF
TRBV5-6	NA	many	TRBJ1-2	TGTGCCAGCAGTCTGAGGGGGGTTGGAAGCTATGGCTACACCTTC	CASSLRGVGSYGYTF
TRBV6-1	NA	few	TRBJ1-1	TGTGCCAGCAGTGAAGGGTTTTGGGGGCATGCTTTCTTT	CASSEGFWGHAFF
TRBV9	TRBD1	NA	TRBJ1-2	TGTGCCAGCAGCGAGGGAGACAGGGGGCGAGGCTACACCTTC	CASSEGDRGRGYTF
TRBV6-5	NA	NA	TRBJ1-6	TGTGCCAGCAGGGGACGAGCACGTTATTCACCCCTCCACTTT	CASRGRARYSPLHF
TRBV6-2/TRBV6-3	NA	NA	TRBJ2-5	TGTGCCATAGGACTCCGCCAAGAGACCCAGTACTTC	CAIGLRQETQYF
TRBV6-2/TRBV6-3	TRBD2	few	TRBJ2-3	TGTGCCAGCAGTTACGTCCTAGCGGGAACCACAGATACGCAGTATTTT	CASSYVLAGTTDTQYF
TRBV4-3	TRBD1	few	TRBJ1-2	TGCGCCAGCAGCCAACCCGGACAGGGGTATGGCTACACCTTC	CASSQPGQGYGYTF
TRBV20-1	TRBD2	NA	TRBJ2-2	TGCAGTGCCCGCTACGGCGGGGGGGGTACCGGGGAGCTGTTTTTT	CSARYGGGGTGELFF
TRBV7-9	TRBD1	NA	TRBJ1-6	TGTGCCAGCAGCTCGGAACAGGGGTATAATTCACCCCTCCACTTT	CASSSEQGYNSPLHF
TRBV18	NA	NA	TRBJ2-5	TGTGCCAGCTCACCGTCTCAGGCGAAGGAGACCCAGTACTTC	CASSPSQAKETQYF
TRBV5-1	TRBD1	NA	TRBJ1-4	TGCGCCAGCCGAGAGGGGACAGGTCCCGAAAAACTGTTTTTT	CASREGTGPEKLFF
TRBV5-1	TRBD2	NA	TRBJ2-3	TGCGCCAGCAGCTTGGGAGCGGGGGCCCTCACAGATACGCAGTATTTT	CASSLGAGALTDTQYF
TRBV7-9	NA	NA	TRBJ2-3	TGTGCCAGCAGCTTAATTACGAAAGGGGCGCAGTATTTT	CASSLITKGAQYF
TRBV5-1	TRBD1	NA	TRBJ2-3	TGCGCCAGCAGCTCAGGAAAGACAGGGCCAGATACGCAGTATTTT	CASSSGKTGPDTQYF
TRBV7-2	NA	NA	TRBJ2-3	TGTGCCAGCAGCTTTTATATGCCTAGCACAGATACGCAGTATTTT	CASSFYMPSTDTQYF
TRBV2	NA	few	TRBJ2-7	TGTGCCAGCCTCCGCGATTATTCCTACGAGCAGTACTTC	CASLRDYSYEQYF
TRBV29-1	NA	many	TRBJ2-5	TGCAGCGTTGGGTGGACAATAGAGACCCAGTACTTC	CSVGWTIETQYF
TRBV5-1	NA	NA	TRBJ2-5	TGCGCCAGCAGCTTCCCCGGGACGTTTGAGACCCAGTACTTC	CASSFPGTFETQYF
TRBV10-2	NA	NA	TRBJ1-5	TGCGCCAGCAATGGACGGAACAATCAGCCCCAGCATTTT	CASNGRNNQPQHF
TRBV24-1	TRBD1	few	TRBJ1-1	TGTGCCACCAGTGATAGGACAGGGGGCGAAGCTTTCTTT	CATSDRTGGEAFF
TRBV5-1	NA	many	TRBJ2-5	TGCGCCAGCAGCTTGGCCTGGCAAGAGACCCAGTACTTC	CASSLAWQETQYF
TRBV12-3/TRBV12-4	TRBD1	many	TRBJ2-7	TGTGCCAGCGTCCGCGGGACAGGGGAGCAGTACTTC	CASVRGTGEQYF
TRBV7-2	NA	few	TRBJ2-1	TGTGCCAGCAGCCCAATGGGCACCTCCTACAATGAGCAGTTCTTC	CASSPMGTSYNEQFF
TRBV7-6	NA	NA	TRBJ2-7	TGTGCCAGCAGCAGCCGCCCGGGGGCCTACGAGCAGTACTTC	CASSSRPGAYEQYF
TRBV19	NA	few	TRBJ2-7	TGTGCCAGCTCCCTACAAGGTGGCACCTCCTACGAGCAGTACTTC	CASSLQGGTSYEQYF
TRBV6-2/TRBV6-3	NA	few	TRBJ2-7	TGTGCCAGCAGTTATTCCAGCTCCTACGAGCAGTACTTC	CASSYSSSYEQYF
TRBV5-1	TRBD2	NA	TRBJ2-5	TGCGCCAGCAGCTTGGGAGGGACTAGAGGGCCGAGAGAGACCCAGTACTTC	CASSLGGTRGPRETQYF
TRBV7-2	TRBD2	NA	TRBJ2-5	TGTGCCAGCAGCTTACGGACTAGCGGGGGCCCGAACTTC	CASSLRTSGGPNF
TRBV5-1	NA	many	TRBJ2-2	TGTGCCAGCAGTTTGGTAGGGAACACCGGGGAGCTGTTTTTT	CASSLVGNTGELFF
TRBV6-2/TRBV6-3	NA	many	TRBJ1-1	TGTGCCAGCACCTCCACATTTAAGAACACTGAAGCTTTCTTT	CASTSTFKNTEAFF
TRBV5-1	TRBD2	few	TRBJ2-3	TGCGCCAGCAGCCTGTGGACTAGCGGGGGGAGCACAGATACGCAGTATTTT	CASSLWTSGGSTDTQYF
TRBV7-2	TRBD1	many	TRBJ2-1	TGTGCCAGCAGCTGGACAGGGATGGATGAGCAGTTCTTC	CASSWTGMDEQFF